These 8 T cell receptor beta chains were all obtained from the same sample, sequenced in a study of T cells in tuberculosis (dated by TCRdb to the late 2010s). Receptors were amplified or captured by the immunoSEQ multiplex PCR assay. TCRdb took over this immuneACCESS table, retaining in-frame rearrangements with V and J assigned. Such tables are incomplete; in checked studies, under half of the missing clones stem from an unresolved V gene, and the remainder is unexplained. The table for this sample lists 40,000 to 45,000 clones; over 90% of them were counted only once. The ten largest make up roughly 7% of the sample. Sequencing was carried out using PBMCs. These receptors were taken from a donor aged 10-35 years with latent tuberculosis or without tuberculosis infection.

The V and J genes are TRBV9 and TRBJ2-2, with 8 bases aligning to TRBD1. The CDR3 runs to 16 residues. V dropped 4 bases and J dropped 3; count of bases not matched to a gene: 8. Germline V gene lookup returns CDR1 SGDLS and CDR2 YYNGEE. The CDR3 DNA reads TGTGCCAGCAGCCTTAGGACAGGGATGGACACCGGGGAGCTGTTTTTT. This sequence encodes CASSLRTGMDTGELFF.

The V and J genes are TRBV25-1 and TRBJ2-3; no clear D. The CDR3 extends over 16 amino acids. V lost 1 base to trimming and J lost 2 bases, with 13 bases between them. The V gene's germline CDR1 is MGHDK and CDR2 SYGVNS. CDR3 coding DNA: TGTGCCAGCAGTGAATCATTAGCCGACTCCACAGATACGCAGTATTTT. It is translated as CASSESLADSTDTQYF.

This CDR3 is CASSWDSGNEKLFF. The CDR3 nucleotides read TGCGCCAGCAGCTGGGACAGCGGGAATGAAAAACTGTTTTTT. J is TRBJ1-4 and V is TRBV4-1; 7 bases map to TRBD1. Trimming at V came to 5 bases and at J to 5 bases, leaving 5 bases not matched to a gene. The germline gives CDR1 MGHRA, CDR2 YSYEKL. The CDR3 is 14 amino acids.

The chain has TRBV2 and TRBJ2-3; 7 bases are a match to TRBD1. The V and J ends lost 5 bases and 4 bases, in that order; junction bases with no gene match: 9. Looked up from germline, CDR1 is SNHLY and CDR2 is FYNNEI. The CDR3 is made up of 15 amino acids. The CDR3 region has the DNA TGTGCCAGCAGTCTAACAGGGGCCGGCGCAGATACGCAGTATTTT. Residues: CASSLTGAGADTQYF.

The V gene is TRBV12-5, the J gene TRBJ1-2; D uncertain. This CDR3 region has 18 residues. Germline V gene lookup returns CDR1 LGHNT and CDR2 FRNRAP. Between the trimmed V and J ends, which lost 3 bases and 5 bases, there was a span of 25 bases. In DNA form, the CDR3 reads TGTGCTAGTGGTTTAATGCTTCAGGCGACCTCAAACAGATATGGCTACACCTTC. Its translation: CASGLMLQATSNRYGYTF.

The genes are TRBV30 and TRBJ1-1; D unclear. CDR3 length equals 13 residues. The V end was cut by 3 bases, the J end by 2 bases, with 10 bases between. The germline CDR1 and CDR2 sequences are GTSNPN and SVGIG (reference sequence). This CDR3 is CAWRQTTNTEAFF. CDR3 bases: TGTGCCTGGAGACAGACTACCAACACTGAAGCTTTCTTT.

This clone came up once. The chain recombines TRBV4-2 with TRBJ2-1, with D possibly matching TRBD2 (6 bases). Germline values: CDR1 LGHNA, CDR2 YNFKEQ. The CDR3 covers 15 residues. V was clipped by 4 bases and J by 4 bases, with 14 bases between them. Here the CDR3 DNA reads TGTGCCAGCAGCCCGGGAGTAGCGGAGTACAATGAGCAGTTCTTC. Protein: CASSPGVAEYNEQFF.

This rearrangement joins TRBV11-1 to TRBJ1-1, with a weak D call TRBD1 (5 bases). The ends were cut back, 5 bases at V and 1 base at J, with 8 bases in the middle. CDR3 length: 13 residues. Germline V CDR1 and CDR2: SGHAT, FQDESV (reference sequence). The CDR3: CASSPTENTEAFF. For the CDR3, the DNA is TGTGCCAGCAGCCCGACAGAGAACACTGAAGCTTTCTTT.